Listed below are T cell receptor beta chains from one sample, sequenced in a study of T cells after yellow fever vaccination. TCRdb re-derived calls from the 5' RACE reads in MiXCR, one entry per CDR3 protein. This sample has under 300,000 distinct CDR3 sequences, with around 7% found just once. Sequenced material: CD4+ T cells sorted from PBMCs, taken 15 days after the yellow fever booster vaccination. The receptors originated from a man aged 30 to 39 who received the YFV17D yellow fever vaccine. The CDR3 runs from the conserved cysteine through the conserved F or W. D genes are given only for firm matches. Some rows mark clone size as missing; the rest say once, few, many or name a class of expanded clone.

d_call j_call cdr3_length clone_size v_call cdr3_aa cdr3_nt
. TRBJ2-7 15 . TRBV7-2 CASSPEGVRTYEQYF TGTGCCAGCAGCCCGGAAGGGGTGAGGACCTACGAGCAGTACTTC
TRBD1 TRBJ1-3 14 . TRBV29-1 CSGSRDREKNTIYF TGCAGCGGTTCCAGGGACAGGGAGAAAAACACCATATATTTT
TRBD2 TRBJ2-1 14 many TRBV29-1 CSVGVISGGGEQFF TGCAGCGTTGGCGTCATTAGCGGGGGAGGTGAGCAGTTCTTC
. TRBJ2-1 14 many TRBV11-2 CASTDRTVHNEQFF TGTGCCAGCACCGACCGGACGGTACACAATGAGCAGTTCTTC
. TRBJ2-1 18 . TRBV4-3 CASSQEPHPGGRYNEQFF TGCGCCAGCAGCCAAGAACCCCACCCCGGGGGGCGTTACAATGAGCAGTTCTTC
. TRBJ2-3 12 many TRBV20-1 CSARARADTQYF TGCAGTGCCAGGGCCAGGGCCGATACGCAGTATTTT
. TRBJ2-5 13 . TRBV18 CASSPSEEETQYF TGTGCCAGCTCACCAAGCGAAGAAGAGACCCAGTACTTC
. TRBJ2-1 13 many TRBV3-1 CASSPYLDSLGVF TGTGCCAGCAGCCCTTACCTGGACTCCCTAGGGGTCTTC
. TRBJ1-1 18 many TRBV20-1 CSAREKGEERLMNTEAFF TGCAGTGCTAGAGAAAAGGGGGAGGAGCGGCTCATGAACACTGAAGCTTTCTTT
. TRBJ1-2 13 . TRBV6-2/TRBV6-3 CASSYQGDYGYTF TGTGCCAGCAGTTACCAGGGAGACTATGGCTACACCTTC
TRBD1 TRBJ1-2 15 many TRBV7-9 CASSWGQGAVYGYTF TGTGCCAGCAGCTGGGGACAGGGGGCGGTCTATGGCTACACCTTC
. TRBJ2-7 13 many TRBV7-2 CASSFALQMGQYF TGTGCCAGCAGCTTTGCCCTTCAGATGGGGCAGTACTTC
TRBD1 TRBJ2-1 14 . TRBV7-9 CASLTGQGYNEQFF TGTGCCAGTCTAACGGGACAGGGCTACAATGAGCAGTTCTTC
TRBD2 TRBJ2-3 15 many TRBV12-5 CASGLETLAGDTQYF TGTGCTAGTGGTTTGGAAACTTTAGCGGGGGATACGCAGTATTTT
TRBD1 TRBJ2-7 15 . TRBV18 CASSPPGQRFYEQYF TGTGCCAGCTCACCACCGGGACAGCGATTCTACGAGCAGTACTTC
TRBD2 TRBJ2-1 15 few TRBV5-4 CAITEGGSGYNEQFF TGTGCCATCACGGAGGGAGGGTCCGGCTACAATGAGCAGTTCTTC
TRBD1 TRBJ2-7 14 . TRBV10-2 CASAFGTGSYEQYF TGCGCCAGCGCGTTTGGGACAGGGTCATACGAGCAGTACTTC
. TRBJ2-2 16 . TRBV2 CASRPLELLVGGELFF TGTGCCAGCCGACCCTTGGAGCTCCTCGTGGGCGGGGAGCTGTTTTTT